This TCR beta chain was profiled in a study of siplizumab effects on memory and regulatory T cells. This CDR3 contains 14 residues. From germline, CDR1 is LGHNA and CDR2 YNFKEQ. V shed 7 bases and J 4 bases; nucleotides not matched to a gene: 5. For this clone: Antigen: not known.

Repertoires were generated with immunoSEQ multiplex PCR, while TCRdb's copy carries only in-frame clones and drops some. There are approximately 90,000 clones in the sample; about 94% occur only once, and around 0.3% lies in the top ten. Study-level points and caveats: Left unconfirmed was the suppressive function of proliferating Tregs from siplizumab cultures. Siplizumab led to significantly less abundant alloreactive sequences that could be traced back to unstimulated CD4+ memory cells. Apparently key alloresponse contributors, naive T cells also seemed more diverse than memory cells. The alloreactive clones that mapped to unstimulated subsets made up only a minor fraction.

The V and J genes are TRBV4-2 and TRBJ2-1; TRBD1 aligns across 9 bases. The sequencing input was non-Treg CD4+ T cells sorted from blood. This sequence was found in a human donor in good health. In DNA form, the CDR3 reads TGTGCCAGCAATCCGACAGGGGGGTACAATGAGCAGTTCTTC. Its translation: CASNPTGGYNEQFF.